This TCR beta chain originates from a study of T cells after yellow fever vaccination. Template switching with 5'RACE generated the TCR cDNA and added a universal primer site and UMIs. In TCRdb, the 5' RACE reads were re-called with MiXCR into one record per CDR3 protein. The table records around 67,000 distinct CDR3 sequences, roughly 6.9% of them present only once. Study-wide points: Clones that expanded after primary vaccination mostly reappeared after the booster (96% CD4, roughly 87% CD8). The CD4 and CD8 compartments had a small share of their clonotypes in common.

This clonotype was counted ten times or more. Its antigen is not known. The V gene end was trimmed by 4 bases and the J gene end by 4 bases; junction bases not matched to a gene: 4. CDR1 and CDR2 (germline): LGHDT, YNNKEL (reference sequence). The CDR3 length is 14 residues. This sample comprised CD8+ T cells sorted from PBMCs, obtained 4 to 5 days after the first yellow fever vaccination. The receptor's source is a man aged 18 to 29 who received the YFV17D yellow fever vaccine. J is TRBJ2-7 and V is TRBV3-1, with TRBD1 identical over 10 bases. CDR3 coding DNA: TGTGCCAGCAGCCCGGGACAGGGGTCGTACGAGCAGTACTTC. Its protein is CASSPGQGSYEQYF.